Described below is a single T cell receptor beta chain sequence and its context. This clone has just a few counts. Its target antigen remains unknown. Base qualities are not provided; no much larger clone lies one nucleotide away. The sample originates from a study of shared clonotypes between healthy human individuals (dated by TCRdb to about 2020). As for the study more broadly: The cohort included a few men and a couple of women between 18 and 49 years of age. To estimate repertoire size and how much clonotype sharing occurs between individuals, the study deeply sequenced the blood TCR repertoires of several healthy adults. For each donor, CD4 naive and CD4 memory were each given three plates, CD8 naive was given two plates, and CD8 memory was given one plate. Each donor's leukapheresis produced roughly between roughly 0.9 and 8.9 billion PBMCs. To increase sequencing depth and limit assay-specific biases, TCR repertoire library preparation and sequencing were carried out by different laboratories using diverse techniques. The paper's findings and limits, for the study overall: Sharing across a few donors was observed for around 5% of naive CD4, about 4% of naive CD8, over 2% of memory CD4, and around 0.4% of memory CD8 clonotypes. Compared with non-shared clonotypes, the clonotypes found in all four sorted-subset donors had higher generation probabilities. Based on pairwise subsampling, the degree of clonotype sharing among donors was expected to be affected by sequencing depth. Only blood was sampled, and tissue TCR repertoires likely differ from those in blood. The small number of donors limited the genetic and exposure-history diversity represented. Naive subsets generally had larger estimated clonotype richness than memory subsets. Incomplete sequencing was indicated by rarefaction of sorted-subset datasets, despite the large sequencing depth.

CDR1 and CDR2 are read off the germline V gene (reference sequence) as MNHNY and SVGAGI. Between the V and J ends, shortened by 7 bases and 5 bases respectively, the junction contains 20 bases. The CDR3 measures 15 amino acids from cysteine to phenylalanine. Only the CDR3 DNA stays, 45 bases, in frame from base 1. TCR CDR3 regions were amplified from genomic DNA by multiplex PCR using the deep immunoSEQ assay. For each cell subset, the extracted genomic DNA was distributed evenly across all wells of several immunoSEQ 96-well plates, and each plate served as one replicate. Each replicate PCR for sorted subsets received roughly 0.2 ug genomic DNA, equal to tens of thousands of T cell genomes. Purified libraries were quantified with a Qubit 3.0 fluorometer, sized on a Bioanalyzer 2100, and re-quantified with the KAPA Library Quantification kit. Every immunoSEQ 96-well plate was sequenced on a dedicated single-read 150-cycle Illumina NextSeq 550 flow cell. On the study's bioinformatics: Because the immunoSEQ output held only junctional sequences and lacked quality scores, the filtering could not match the filtering applied to full-length reads. To assign V/J genes and CDR3, sequences were annotated using PyIR, a Python wrapper for IgBLAST v1.9, with IMGT germline references. Reads were removed for weak V/J assignments (E-value above 1e-6), missing CDR3, stop codons, out-of-frame junctions, or ambiguous translated residues. V3J clonotypes were defined as sequences sharing the same inferred V gene, J gene, and CDR3 amino acid sequence. To compute the percentage overlap between repertoires, the number of shared unique clonotypes was divided by the size of the smaller repertoire. Repertoire richness was assessed with RTK rarefaction, the Chao1 estimator, and Recon v2.1 estimates of unobserved clonotypes. Generation probabilities were computed with OLGA for all TCRbeta clonotypes obtained by the gDNA method from a few donors. What TCRdb holds here is the immuneACCESS table cut down to in-frame rearrangements. Part of the clones is not present; checked against another copy, under half of the missing clones reflect an unresolved V gene, and the others are unexplained. That table furnishes V, J and clone size, whereas the DNA furnished D and trimming. The sample table shows roughly 700,000 clones, and roughly 70% are seen once. Together, the top ten hold 1.5% to 2% of the sample.

Healthy HIV-negative adults with no recently reported acute infections or vaccinations were included as donors. All donors were Caucasian adults living in Nashville, Tennessee, USA. CD4+ T cells were enriched by magnetic negative selection, after which naive cells were positively selected on CD45RA and the negative fraction was taken as the memory subset. Blood was obtained by leukapheresis, after which PBMCs were separated by Ficoll-Histopaque density gradient centrifugation and cryopreserved in liquid nitrogen vapor phase. Analytical flow cytometry was used to check the purity and quantity of each magnetically sorted T cell population. From each sorted fraction, genomic DNA was isolated and quantified by UV absorbance on a Nanodrop 2000c.

What was sequenced was memory CD4+ T cells sorted from blood. The sample's cell subset or site label is to be understood as: CD45RA-negative fraction. The V and J genes are TRBV6-6 and TRBJ1-1; a tentative D match to TRBD1 spans 5 bases. This receptor was obtained from a woman aged 25 to 39 in good health. This receptor carries the CDR3 CASTLIQGVETEAFF. The nucleotide sequence is TGTGCCAGCACCCTGATTCAGGGTGTGGAGACTGAAGCTTTCTTT.